This T cell receptor (beta chain) was recorded in a study of molecular identifiers for immune sequencing clone quantification. Study-level results: Spiked Jurkat TCR RNA equivalent to one cell reportedly surfaced among about 1 million naive cells.

This clonotype appeared many times. Its antigen is as yet unknown. Libraries of naive CD8 T cells were made from approximately 22,000 to 940,000 sorted cells. They used 10%, 30% or 50% RNA. Isolation of naive CD8 T cells was achieved by sorting on a CD8+CD4-CCR7+CD45RA+ phenotype. Methods described previously, with TCR primers listed, were used for bulk TCR libraries. From the PCR reads, TCRdb called clonotypes with MiXCR, one entry per CDR3 protein. The table shows hundreds of thousands of distinct CDR3 sequences, with just under 20% occurring only once. The CDR3 has 18 residues. Trimming removed 2 bases from V and 4 bases from J, with 24 bases in between. CDR1 is MNHEY, CDR2 SVGEGT, per germline.

The receptor was derived from a human donor in good health. Some libraries in this study had Jurkat cell RNA spiked in. The chain couples TRBV6-2 or TRBV6-3 to TRBJ2-7; D gene uncertain. Material for sequencing was naive CD8+ T cells from blood, with Jurkat cell RNA spiked in. Documented subset: FACS-sorted CD8+CD4-CCR7+CD45RA+ naive T cells. The CDR3 sequence: CASSYPEKAAGLPYEQYF. The CDR3 bases are TGTGCCAGCAGTTACCCGGAGAAGGCGGCTGGGCTCCCGTACGAGCAGTACTTC.